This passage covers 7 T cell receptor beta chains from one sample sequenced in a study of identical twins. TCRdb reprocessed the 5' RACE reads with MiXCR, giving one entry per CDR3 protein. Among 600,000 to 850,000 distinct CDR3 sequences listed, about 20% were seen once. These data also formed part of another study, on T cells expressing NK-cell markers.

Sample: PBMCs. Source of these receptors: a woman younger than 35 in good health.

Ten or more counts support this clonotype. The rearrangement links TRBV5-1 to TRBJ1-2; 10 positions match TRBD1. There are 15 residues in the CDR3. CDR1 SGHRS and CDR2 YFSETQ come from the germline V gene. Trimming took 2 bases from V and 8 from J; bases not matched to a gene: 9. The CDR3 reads CASSLTGTGELGYTF. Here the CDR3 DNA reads TGCGCCAGCAGCTTAACCGGGACAGGGGAGCTCGGCTACACCTTC.

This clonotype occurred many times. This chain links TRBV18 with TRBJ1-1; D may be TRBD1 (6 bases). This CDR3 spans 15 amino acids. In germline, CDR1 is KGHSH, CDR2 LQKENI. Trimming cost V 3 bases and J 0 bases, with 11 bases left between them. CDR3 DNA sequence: TGTGCCAGCTCACCTCGGGACACAGTGAACACTGAAGCTTTCTTT. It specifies CASSPRDTVNTEAFF.

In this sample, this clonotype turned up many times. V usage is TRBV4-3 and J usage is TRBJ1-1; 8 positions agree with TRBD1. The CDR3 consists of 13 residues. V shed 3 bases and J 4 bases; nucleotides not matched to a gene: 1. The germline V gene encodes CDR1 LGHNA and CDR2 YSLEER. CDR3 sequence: CASSHDRGTEAFF. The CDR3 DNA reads TGCGCCAGCAGCCACGACAGGGGCACTGAAGCTTTCTTT.

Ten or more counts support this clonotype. CDR3 sequence (DNA): TGTGCCAGCAGGCTGCCCGCAGGGAATGAGCAGTTCTTC. Protein product: CASRLPAGNEQFF. The gene calls are TRBV6-1 and TRBJ2-1, with D perhaps TRBD1 (5 bases). Germline CDR1 and CDR2: MNHNS and SASEGT. V lost 6 bases to trimming and J lost 7 bases, with 13 bases between them. This CDR3 has 13 residues.

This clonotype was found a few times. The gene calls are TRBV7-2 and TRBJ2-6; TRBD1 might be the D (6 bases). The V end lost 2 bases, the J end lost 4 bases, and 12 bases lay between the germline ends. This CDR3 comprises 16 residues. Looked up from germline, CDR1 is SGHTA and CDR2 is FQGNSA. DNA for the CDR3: TGTGCCAGCAGCTTAACGACAGGTGCAGGGGCCAACGTCCTGACTTTC. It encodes CASSLTTGAGANVLTF.

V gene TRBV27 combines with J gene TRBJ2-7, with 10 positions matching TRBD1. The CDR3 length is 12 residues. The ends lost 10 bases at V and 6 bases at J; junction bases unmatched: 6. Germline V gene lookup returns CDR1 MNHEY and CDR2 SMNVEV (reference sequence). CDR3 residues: CATGQGVSEQYF. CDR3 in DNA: TGTGCCACCGGACAGGGGGTATCCGAGCAGTACTTC.

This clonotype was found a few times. The CDR3 region is CSAGPGHFEQFF. CDR3 sequence (DNA): TGCAGTGCCGGACCGGGACACTTTGAGCAGTTCTTC. This chain links TRBV20-1 with TRBJ2-1; D is possibly TRBD1 (6 bases). There are 12 residues in the CDR3. Germline V lookup: CDR1 DFQATT, CDR2 SNEGSKA (reference sequence). With 6 bases removed from V and 9 bases from J, the gap between germline ends came to 15 bases.